This TCR beta chain was identified in a study of T cell responses to AZD1222 COVID-19 vaccine. General observations from the study: Among vaccine-associated CD4 TCRs, coverage spanned spike, with dominance at 160-218 and 743-854.

To note about this clone: Its target is unknown.

In germline, CDR1 is DFQATT, CDR2 SNEGSKA (reference sequence). This CDR3 is built from 10 residues. V was cut by 1 base and J by 7 bases, with 4 bases left in between. Data came from immunoSEQ multiplex PCR; TCRdb stores just in-frame clones and leaves some out. The table records 80,000 to 95,000 clones, about 90% of them present only once. Sequencing was performed on peripheral blood, taken on day 0 of AZD1222 vaccination. V is TRBV20-1 and J is TRBJ1-1; no reliable D call. This receptor was identified in an adult in good health. CDR3 sequence reads: CSARVNEAFF. The CDR3 nucleotides are TGCAGTGCTAGAGTAAATGAAGCTTTCTTT.